Included here is one T cell receptor beta chain sequence, with context. Its specificity is not known. These data are taken from a study of T cell repertoires in cytomegalovirus infection. For the study at large: CMV infection plus the matching HLA type was flagged by public TCR beta signatures. General observations from the study: Summed frequency of public TCR beta families distinguished CMV carriers with the relevant HLA. Ex vivo responses were dominated by HLA-C-restricted CMV-specific TCR beta clonotypes.

MiXCR was run by TCRdb on the reads, yielding one entry per CDR3 protein. The sample has about 830,000 distinct CDR3 sequences, approximately 30% seen once. With 1 base removed from V and 0 bases from J, the gap between germline ends came to 8 bases. The CDR3 has 15 residues. Sequencing used cultured CD8+ T cells from PBMCs, obtained from culture after CMV antigen stimulation. This sequence joins TRBV12-3 or TRBV12-4 and TRBJ2-3; no clear D. This receptor was obtained from a human donor in good health (CMV status not recorded). Some clones in this sample may be carry-over from other donors' samples. CDR3 amino acids: CASSLGVLSTDTQYF. CDR3 nucleotides: TGTGCCAGCAGTTTAGGTGTACTTAGCACAGATACGCAGTATTTT.